The source of this T cell receptor beta chain is a study of blood T cell repertoires in COVID-19. This table comes from immunoSEQ multiplex PCR, and its TCRdb copy is limited to in-frame clones, with some not included. The table shows nearly 200,000 clones, with almost 85% occurring only once. The table lists this clone with a count of one. Trimming stripped 2 bases from V and 6 bases from J, with 6 bases between. Germline CDR1 MNHEY, CDR2 SVGAGI. This CDR3 has 12 residues. The V and J genes are TRBV6-5 and TRBJ2-3, with TRBD1 as a possible D gene (5 bases). Sequencing used peripheral blood. This clonotype was sampled from a woman aged 70 to 79 with active or convalescent COVID-19. In nucleotides, the CDR3 is TGTGCCAGCAGTTACAGGGGTGATACGCAGTATTTT. The encoded protein is CASSYRGDTQYF.